This entry concerns a single T cell receptor (beta chain). Original handling: Quantification of nucleated cells was approximated via reference gene primer amplification. Profiled with immunoSEQ multiplex PCR; TCRdb holds only in-frame clones, not every one. The V and J calls and clone size come from that table; D and trimming were worked out from the DNA. The sample shows 120,000 to 150,000 clones, roughly 87% of them seen only once. This record belongs to a study of blood T cell repertoires in COVID-19. Background on the study: Spain, Italy and the United States supplied samples that represented acute and convalescent COVID-19. T cells, B-cell-depleted T cells, or PBMCs supplied cDNA or gDNA.

The ends were cut back, 7 bases at V and 7 bases at J, with 9 bases in the middle. There are 12 residues in the CDR3. The V gene's germline CDR1 is SGHDT and CDR2 YYEEEE. The TCR comes from a woman between 50 and 59 years old with acute or convalescent COVID-19. The genes are TRBV5-6 and TRBJ1-6, with D maybe TRBD1 (6 bases). The specimen sequenced was peripheral blood. The CDR3 DNA reads as TGTGCCAGCGGGGACACAAATTCACCCCTCCACTTT. Encoded protein: CASGDTNSPLHF.